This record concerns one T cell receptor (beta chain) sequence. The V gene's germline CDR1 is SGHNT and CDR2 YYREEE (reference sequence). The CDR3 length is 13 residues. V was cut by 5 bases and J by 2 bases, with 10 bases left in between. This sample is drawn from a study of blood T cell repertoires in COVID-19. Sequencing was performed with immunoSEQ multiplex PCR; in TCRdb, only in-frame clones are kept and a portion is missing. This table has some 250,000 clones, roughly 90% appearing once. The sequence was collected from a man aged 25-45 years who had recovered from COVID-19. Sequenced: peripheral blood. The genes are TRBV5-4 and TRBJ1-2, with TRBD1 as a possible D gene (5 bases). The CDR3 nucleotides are TGTGCCAGCAGTACAGGAGGGAACTATGGCTACACCTTC. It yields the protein CASSTGGNYGYTF. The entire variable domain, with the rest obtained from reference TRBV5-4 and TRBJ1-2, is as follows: ETGVTQSPTHLIKTRGQQVTLRCSSQSGHNTVSWYQQALGQGPQFIFQYYREEENGRGNFPPRFSGLQFPNYSSELNVNALELDDSALYLCASSTGGNYGYTFGSGTRLTVV.